The 32 T cell receptor beta chains given below trace back to one sample, sequenced in a study of CD8 T cells in Susac syndrome. RNA totalling roughly 0.45 to 1 ug underwent reverse transcription with random hexamers. MiXCR was run by TCRdb on the immunoSEQ multiplex PCR reads, yielding one entry per CDR3 protein. The data contain fewer than 150,000 distinct CDR3 sequences, 90% to 95% of them seen just once; the ten biggest clones take up 0.25% to 0.3%. What was sequenced was CD8+ T cells from PBMCs. All receptors derive from a human donor in good health.

This chain joins TRBV30 and TRBJ2-7, with 7 bases matching TRBD1. This CDR3 region has 14 residues. Trimming cost V 0 bases and J 4 bases; bases outside gene matches: 6. Germline CDR1 GTSNPN, CDR2 SVGIG (reference sequence). The CDR3 DNA follows: TGTGCCTGGAGTGTCGGAACAGGGGAATACGAGCAGTACTTC. Its protein product is CAWSVGTGEYEQYF.

This clonotype was counted between two and nine times. The chain uses TRBV19 and TRBJ1-5; TRBD1 agrees at 10 bases. The CDR3 has 14 residues. V shed 5 bases and J 7 bases; nucleotides not matched to a gene: 5. Germline loops: CDR1 LNHDA, CDR2 SQIVND (reference sequence). In DNA form, the CDR3 reads TGTGCCAGTAGTCTTAGGACAGGGGGACAGCCCCAGCATTTT. Its translation: CASSLRTGGQPQHF.

This chain joins TRBV7-9 and TRBJ2-7; tentatively, D is TRBD1 (5 bases). This CDR3 spans 16 amino acids. CDR1 is SEHNR, CDR2 FQNEAQ, per germline (reference sequence). Trimming took off 5 bases at V and 2 bases at J, with 19 bases between the two ends. In DNA, the CDR3 is TGTGCCAGCAGCGGACGACAGACCGAGAGACCCTACGAGCAGTACTTC. This encodes CASSGRQTERPYEQYF.

Written as DNA, the CDR3 is TGCAGCGTCGCCAGACTGAACACCGGGGAGCTGTTTTTT. It yields the protein CSVARLNTGELFF. The rearrangement joins TRBV29-1 to TRBJ2-2; D ambiguous. V was shortened by 6 bases and J by 1 base, with 9 bases between the two germline ends. From germline, CDR1 is SQVTM and CDR2 ANQGSEA. This CDR3 contains 13 residues.

The chain uses TRBV3-1 and TRBJ2-3; no clear D gene. Trimming took 1 base from V and 0 from J, leaving 11 bases between them. The CDR3 is 16 residues long. Germline V gene lookup returns CDR1 LGHDT and CDR2 YNNKEL (reference sequence). The chain's CDR3 is CASSQGRPPSTDTQYF. In DNA, the CDR3 is TGTGCCAGCAGCCAAGGGCGGCCCCCTAGCACAGATACGCAGTATTTT.

This clonotype was seen a single time. The V call is TRBV13, the J call TRBJ2-7; unclear D gene. The CDR3 has 16 amino acids. Germline values: CDR1 PRHDT, CDR2 FYEKMQ (reference sequence). V was trimmed by 0 bases and J by 0 bases, leaving 12 bases between them. DNA for the CDR3: TGTGCCAGCAGCTTAGGGCCAAAGTCGAGCTCCTACGAGCAGTACTTC. It is translated as CASSLGPKSSSYEQYF.

This chain connects TRBV12-3 or TRBV12-4 to TRBJ1-5; D gene unclear. The CDR3 extends over 16 amino acids. V lost 6 bases and J 4 bases, leaving 19 bases between the germline ends. The CDR3, as DNA: TGTGCCAGCAGGGAAAATGAATTGAAATCGAATCAGCCCCAGCATTTT. Its protein is CASRENELKSNQPQHF.

V and J are TRBV29-1 and TRBJ2-2, with D possibly TRBD1 on 5 matching bases. This CDR3 comprises 10 residues. Trimming removed 7 bases from V and 8 bases from J, with 8 bases in between. Per the germline V gene, CDR1 is SQVTM and CDR2 is ANQGSEA. In DNA form, the CDR3 reads TGCAGCGCCAGGGTTGGGGAGCTGTTTTTT. Amino acids: CSARVGELFF.

This chain joins TRBV19 and TRBJ2-1; possibly TRBD1 for D (6 bases). V was clipped by 9 bases and J by 6 bases, with 12 bases between them. The CDR3 is 12 amino acids. In germline, CDR1 is LNHDA, CDR2 SQIVND (reference sequence). In nucleotides, the CDR3 is TGTGCCAGCACAGGGTCCCTCAATGAGCAGTTCTTC. It encodes CASTGSLNEQFF. The whole variable domain, remainder taken from reference TRBV19 and TRBJ2-1, is DGGITQSPKYLFRKEGQNVTLSCEQNLNHDAMYWYRQDPGQGLRLIYYSQIVNDFQKGDIAEGYSVSREKKESFPLTVTSAQKNPTAFYLCASTGSLNEQFFGPGTRLTVL.

The chain links TRBV19 to TRBJ1-5; no clear D gene. The CDR3 has 13 residues. Trimming took 11 bases from V and 2 from J, leaving 13 bases between them. The germline CDR1 and CDR2 sequences are LNHDA and SQIVND (reference sequence). The CDR3 reads CAVSGPGNQPQHF. DNA for the CDR3: TGTGCCGTCTCCGGGCCTGGCAATCAGCCCCAGCATTTT.

CDR3 sequence: CASSPSNTGELFF. The CDR3 bases are TGTGCCAGCAGTCCTTCGAACACCGGGGAGCTGTTTTTT. The gene calls are TRBV28 and TRBJ2-2, with D hard to call. V lost 5 bases to trimming and J lost 0 bases, with 4 bases between them. This CDR3 is built from 13 residues. Germline CDR1 is MDHEN and CDR2 is SYDVKM.

As DNA, the CDR3 is TGCGCCAGCAGCCAAGATAAGAGACTAGCGGGAAGGAACATTCAGTACTTC. Its protein product is CASSQDKRLAGRNIQYF. The V call is TRBV4-3, the J call TRBJ2-4, with TRBD2 identical over 11 bases. The CDR3 totals 17 residues. The V and J ends lost 0 bases and 7 bases, in that order; junction bases with no gene match: 8. CDR1 is LGHNA and CDR2 is YSLEER in the germline V gene.

The V and J genes are TRBV27 and TRBJ1-2; D gene ambiguous. With 5 bases removed from V and 6 bases from J, the gap between germline ends came to 13 bases. This CDR3 spans 13 amino acids. Germline V gene data show CDR1 as MNHEY and CDR2 as SMNVEV (reference sequence). CDR3: CASSPAGRHGYTF. CDR3 DNA: TGTGCCAGCAGTCCCGCGGGCAGGCATGGCTACACCTTC.

J is TRBJ2-1 and V is TRBV7-2; tentative D call: TRBD1 (5 bases). The germline gives CDR1 SGHTA, CDR2 FQGNSA. CDR3 size: 12 residues. Trimming removed 4 bases at V and 10 bases at J, with 11 bases between. The CDR3 nucleotides read TGTGCCAGCAGCTGGGGCGGCTCAGAGCAGTTCTTC. It yields the protein CASSWGGSEQFF.

This clonotype was picked up a small number of times. This chain joins TRBV29-1 and TRBJ1-2; no firm D call. V was pared by 1 base and J by 4 bases, with 4 bases between. This CDR3 is built from 11 residues. The V gene's germline CDR1 is SQVTM and CDR2 ANQGSEA. CDR3 protein: CSVEARYGYTF. Written as DNA, the CDR3 is TGCAGCGTTGAAGCCCGCTATGGCTACACCTTC.

The chain is built from TRBV7-9 and TRBJ1-5, with TRBD1 as a possible D gene (6 bases). V dropped 5 bases and J dropped 11 bases, with 19 bases sitting between them. Germline lookup yields CDR1 SEHNR and CDR2 FQNEAQ (reference sequence). The length of the CDR3 is 14 residues. CDR3 amino acids: CASSPPGQPGAQHF. The CDR3 nucleotides read TGTGCCAGCAGCCCGCCGGGACAACCAGGTGCCCAGCATTTT. Supplemented by reference TRBV7-9 and TRBJ1-5, the full variable domain reads DTGVSQNPRHKITKRGQNVTFRCDPISEHNRLYWYRQTLGQGPEFLTYFQNEAQLEKSRLLSDRFSAERPKGSFSTLEIQRTEQGDSAMYLCASSPPGQPGAQHFGDGTRLSIL.

This chain connects TRBV4-3 to TRBJ2-1; perhaps TRBD2 as D (5 bases). Germline values: CDR1 LGHNA, CDR2 YSLEER. The CDR3 is 17 amino acids. Trimming pared 1 base from V and 6 bases from J, leaving 19 bases between. The CDR3 here is CASSQGPRVASGNEQFF. The CDR3 DNA follows: TGCGCCAGCAGCCAAGGGCCTCGGGTTGCCAGCGGCAATGAGCAGTTCTTC.

The rearrangement uses TRBV25-1 and TRBJ2-5; D unresolved. V lost 3 bases and J 4 bases, leaving 6 bases between the germline ends. Germline V gene sequence: CDR1 MGHDK, CDR2 SYGVNS. CDR3 size: 12 residues. The CDR3 DNA follows: TGTGCCAGCAGTGATAACGCAGAGACCCAGTACTTC. Its protein is CASSDNAETQYF.

The V and J genes are TRBV27 and TRBJ2-7, with 13 bases matching TRBD2. V trimming: 5 bases; J trimming: 7 bases; junction bases outside the gene matches: 5. The germline V gene encodes CDR1 MNHEY and CDR2 SMNVEV (reference sequence). The CDR3 totals 14 residues. The CDR3 coding sequence is TGTGCCAGCAGTACAGGACTAGCGGGAGTTGAGCAGTACTTC. It is translated as CASSTGLAGVEQYF.

The J gene is TRBJ2-2, the V gene TRBV4-1, with 9 bases that match TRBD2. This CDR3 region has 15 residues. Germline V gives CDR1 MGHRA, CDR2 YSYEKL. The V and J ends lost 3 bases and 5 bases, in that order; junction bases with no gene match: 4. This CDR3 is CASSHAGGLTGELFF. CDR3 coding DNA: TGCGCCAGCAGCCATGCGGGAGGGTTGACCGGGGAGCTGTTTTTT.

The chain recombines TRBV30 with TRBJ2-5, with TRBD1 as a possible D gene (6 bases). Between the trimmed V and J ends, which lost 4 bases and 4 bases, there was a span of 13 bases. In germline, CDR1 is GTSNPN, CDR2 SVGIG (reference sequence). CDR3 length: 13 amino acids. The CDR3 coding sequence is TGTGCCTGGACCCTAGACAGGAGAGAGACCCAGTACTTC. This codes for CAWTLDRRETQYF.

The chain couples TRBV9 to TRBJ1-1; tentatively, D is TRBD1 (6 bases). The germline CDR1 and CDR2 sequences are SGDLS and YYNGEE. CDR3 size: 15 residues. Trimming shortened V by 1 base and J by 2 bases, and 12 bases separated the two germline ends. CDR3 amino acids: CASSVWGQTNTEAFF. CDR3 sequence (DNA): TGTGCCAGCAGCGTATGGGGACAAACAAACACTGAAGCTTTCTTT.

This chain links TRBV27 with TRBJ2-7, with 8 bases lining up with TRBD1. The junction had 4 bases not matched to a gene; V was cut back by 6 bases and J by 3 bases. The CDR3 is 13 amino acids. Per the germline V gene, CDR1 is MNHEY and CDR2 is SMNVEV (reference sequence). CDR3 coding DNA: TGTGCCAGCAGCAGGACAGGGCGCTACGAGCAGTACTTC. As protein: CASSRTGRYEQYF.

The chain has TRBV13 and TRBJ2-7; D gene ambiguous. Germline V gene lookup returns CDR1 PRHDT and CDR2 FYEKMQ (reference sequence). Deletions cut 7 bases from V and 0 bases from J, with 19 bases between. The CDR3 has 16 residues. CDR3 residues: CASNHKAAASSYEQYF. As DNA, the CDR3 is TGTGCCAGCAATCATAAGGCTGCTGCGAGCTCCTACGAGCAGTACTTC.

To note about this clonotype: The germline gene is not matched at one end of the junction; a read error may be the cause. CDR3 DNA sequence: TGTGCCAGCAGTTTAGGACTAGAAGAGGCCCAGTACTTC. Translation: CASSLGLEEAQYF. The genes are TRBV28 and TRBJ2-5; 7 nucleotides align to TRBD2. CDR3 length: 13 residues. Germline-derived CDR1 and CDR2 are MDHEN and SYDVKM.

The rearrangement links TRBV12-3 or TRBV12-4 to TRBJ1-1, with 10 bases aligning to TRBD1. Unmatched junction bases numbered 6, after V lost 5 bases and J lost 0 bases. The CDR3 loop spans 16 amino acids. CDR3 sequence: CASSPGQGHMNTEAFF. The CDR3 nucleotides are TGTGCCAGCAGTCCGGGACAGGGGCACATGAACACTGAAGCTTTCTTT.

The V gene is TRBV13, the J gene TRBJ2-1; the match to TRBD1 covers 9 bases. This CDR3 spans 17 amino acids. Germline-derived CDR1 and CDR2 are PRHDT and FYEKMQ (reference sequence). Trimming cost V 4 bases and J 2 bases; bases outside gene matches: 9. CDR3 DNA: TGTGCCAGCAGCTCTACAGGGGGCCTACCCCCCTACAATGAGCAGTTCTTC. Protein sequence: CASSSTGGLPPYNEQFF.

This rearrangement joins TRBV27 to TRBJ2-3, with D unclear. CDR3 length: 13 residues. CDR1 and CDR2 from the germline V gene are MNHEY and SMNVEV (reference sequence). Trimming cost V 2 bases and J 0 bases, with 3 bases left between them. The CDR3 DNA sequence: TGTGCCAGCAGTTTACGAAGCACAGATACGCAGTATTTT. Protein product: CASSLRSTDTQYF.

The V and J genes are TRBV28 and TRBJ2-5; D is unclear. The CDR3 spans 14 residues. CDR1 and CDR2 from the germline V gene are MDHEN and SYDVKM. V was shortened by 6 bases and J by 1 base, with 12 bases between the two germline ends. CDR3 in DNA: TGTGCCAGCAGCTTGGATGGGGTCCAAGAGACCCAGTACTTC. This codes for CASSLDGVQETQYF.

Comments on this clonotype: The junction and the germline gene differ at one end; a read error may be behind it. The chain combines TRBV7-9 with TRBJ2-7; D may be TRBD2 (6 bases). The CDR3 covers 14 residues. Germline loops: CDR1 SEHNR, CDR2 FQNEAQ (reference sequence). CDR3: CASSFSGTSDEQYF. DNA for the CDR3: TGTGCCAGCAGCTTTAGCGGAACCTCCGACGAGCAGTACTTC.

The chain is built from TRBV19 and TRBJ2-3, with D unclear. V was trimmed by 5 bases and J by 0 bases, leaving 6 bases between them. This CDR3 has 13 residues. Germline loops: CDR1 LNHDA, CDR2 SQIVND (reference sequence). This CDR3 reads CASSATSTDTQYF. The CDR3 DNA reads TGTGCCAGTAGTGCTACTAGCACAGATACGCAGTATTTT.

The J gene is TRBJ2-7, the V gene TRBV29-1; 9 bases agree with TRBD1. Germline values: CDR1 SQVTM, CDR2 ANQGSEA. The CDR3 loop spans 14 amino acids. Trimming removed 6 bases from V and 0 bases from J; junction bases left unmatched: 6. CDR3 in DNA: TGCAGCGTGGCCGGGACAGGGACCTCCTACGAGCAGTACTTC. Protein sequence: CSVAGTGTSYEQYF.